This T cell receptor beta chain is drawn from a study of identical twins. TCRdb processed the 5' RACE reads anew with MiXCR; each CDR3 protein has one entry. The sample records about 730,000 distinct CDR3 sequences, 21% being singletons. This CDR3 is built from 14 residues. Germline-derived CDR1 and CDR2 are KGHDR and SFDVKD. The ends were cut back, 4 bases at V and 8 bases at J, with 14 bases in the middle. Separately, the same data were catalogued under a study of T cells expressing NK-cell markers. This second report adds: Of the CD8+ T cell pool in several donors, roughly 1.0-8% was accounted for by dominant NKG2C+ clonotypes.

The chain joins TRBV24-1 to TRBJ2-1; D is perhaps TRBD1 or TRBD2 (5 bases each). Sequencing was carried out using PBMCs. The sequence was collected from a woman under 30 in good health. For the CDR3, the DNA is TGTGCCACCAGTGACTCGAGGGGCCGACATGAGCAGTTCTTC. Protein product: CATSDSRGRHEQFF.